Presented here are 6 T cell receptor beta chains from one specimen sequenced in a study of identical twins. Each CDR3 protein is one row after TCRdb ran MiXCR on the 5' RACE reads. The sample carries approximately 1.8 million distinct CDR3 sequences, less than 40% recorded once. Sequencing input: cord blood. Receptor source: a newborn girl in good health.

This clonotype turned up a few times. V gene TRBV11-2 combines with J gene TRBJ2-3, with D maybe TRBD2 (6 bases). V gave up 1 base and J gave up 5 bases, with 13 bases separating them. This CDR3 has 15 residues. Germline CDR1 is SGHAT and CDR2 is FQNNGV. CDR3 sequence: CASSLAGASVDTQYF. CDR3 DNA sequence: TGTGCCAGCAGCTTAGCTGGGGCTAGCGTAGATACGCAGTATTTT.

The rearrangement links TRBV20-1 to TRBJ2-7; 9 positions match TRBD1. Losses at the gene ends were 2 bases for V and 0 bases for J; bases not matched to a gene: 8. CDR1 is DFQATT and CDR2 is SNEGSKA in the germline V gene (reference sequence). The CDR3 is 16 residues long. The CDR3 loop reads CSARLSGTGISYEQYF. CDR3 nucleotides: TGCAGTGCTAGACTTTCCGGGACAGGGATCTCCTACGAGCAGTACTTC.

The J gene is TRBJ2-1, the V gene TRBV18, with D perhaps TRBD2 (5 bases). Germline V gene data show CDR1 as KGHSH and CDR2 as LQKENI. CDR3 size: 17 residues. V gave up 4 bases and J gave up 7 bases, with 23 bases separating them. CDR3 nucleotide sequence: TGTGCCAGCTCACTCATATTCCCCCCCGACTCGGGGAATGAGCAGTTCTTC. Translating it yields CASSLIFPPDSGNEQFF.

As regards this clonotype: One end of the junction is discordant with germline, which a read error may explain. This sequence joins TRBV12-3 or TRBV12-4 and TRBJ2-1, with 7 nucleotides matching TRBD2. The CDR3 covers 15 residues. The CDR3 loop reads CASSTIAGSYNEQSF. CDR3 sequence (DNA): TGTGCCAGCAGTACAATAGCGGGCTCCTACAATGAGCAGTCCTTC.

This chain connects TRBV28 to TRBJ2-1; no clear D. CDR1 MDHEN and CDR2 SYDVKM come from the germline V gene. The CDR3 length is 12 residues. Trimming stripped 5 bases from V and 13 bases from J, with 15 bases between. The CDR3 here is CASSPSPFLQFF. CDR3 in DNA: TGTGCCAGCAGTCCCTCTCCCTTCCTTCAGTTCTTC.

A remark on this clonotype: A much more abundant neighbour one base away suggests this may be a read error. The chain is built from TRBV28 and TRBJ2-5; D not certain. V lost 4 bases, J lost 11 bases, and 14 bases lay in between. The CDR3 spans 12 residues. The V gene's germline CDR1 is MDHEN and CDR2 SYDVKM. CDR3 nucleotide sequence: TGTGCCAGCAGTTGGCGATACAATGAGCAGTACTTC. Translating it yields CASSWRYNEQYF.